The next 25 T cell receptor beta chains were all read from a single sample in a study of blood T cell repertoires in COVID-19. Here immunoSEQ multiplex PCR was the method, and the copy in TCRdb shows in-frame clones only, minus some. In the table there are around 130,000 clones, roughly 89% of which are singletons. Sequenced sample: PBMCs or T cells enriched from blood (not recorded which). The receptors shown here come from a woman between 25 and 40 years old who had recovered from COVID-19.

This clone was found a few times. The chain recombines TRBV4-2 with TRBJ2-3; 10 nucleotides agree with TRBD2. After removal of 1 base from V and 1 base from J, the junction contained 5 bases not matched to a gene. The CDR3 contains 17 residues. The germline gives CDR1 LGHNA, CDR2 YNFKEQ. The CDR3 nucleotides read TGTGCCAGCAGCCAAGGCCTAGCGGGGGCTGGCACAGATACGCAGTATTTT. Translating it yields CASSQGLAGAGTDTQYF.

The V and J genes are TRBV5-1 and TRBJ2-3; 8 nucleotides line up with TRBD2. The V and J ends lost 3 bases and 0 bases, in that order; junction bases with no gene match: 12. The CDR3 has 18 residues. In germline, CDR1 is SGHRS, CDR2 YFSETQ. The CDR3: CASSSKRGLAGSTDTQYF. As DNA, the CDR3 is TGCGCCAGCAGCTCCAAGAGAGGGCTAGCGGGTAGCACAGATACGCAGTATTTT.

The chain recombines TRBV9 with TRBJ2-3; 16 positions agree with TRBD2. V was pared by 0 bases and J by 8 bases, with 12 bases of the junction left unmatched. The CDR3 has 19 residues. Looked up from germline, CDR1 is SGDLS and CDR2 is YYNGEE. CDR3 loop: CASSVAPPGLAGGGGTQYF. The DNA for the CDR3 is TGTGCCAGCAGCGTAGCCCCCCCGGGACTAGCGGGAGGGGGGGGTACGCAGTATTTT.

There are a few counts of this clone. J is TRBJ1-1 and V is TRBV2; 7 bases align to TRBD1. Per germline, CDR1 SNHLY and CDR2 FYNNEI. The CDR3 covers 15 residues. Trimming removed 5 bases from V and 2 bases from J; junction bases left unmatched: 8. The CDR3 DNA sequence: TGTGCCAGCAGTAAAACAGGGGTCCCTAACACTGAAGCTTTCTTT. It encodes CASSKTGVPNTEAFF.

The chain couples TRBV5-1 to TRBJ1-6, with 7 bases matching TRBD1. Germline CDR1 and CDR2: SGHRS and YFSETQ. The CDR3 spans 18 residues. The V segment lost 4 bases and the J segment 6 bases; nucleotides outside the gene matches: 16. The CDR3 is CASSPGVAGGQLNSPLHF. For the CDR3, the DNA is TGCGCCAGCAGCCCGGGAGTGGCAGGGGGTCAGCTTAATTCACCCCTCCACTTT.

V usage is TRBV30 and J usage is TRBJ2-7; 12 nucleotides agree with TRBD1. V gave up 1 base and J gave up 7 bases; unmatched junction bases: 5. CDR1 is GTSNPN and CDR2 is SVGIG in the germline V gene (reference sequence). The length of the CDR3 is 14 residues. CDR3: CAWSGDRGRREQYF. The DNA for the CDR3 is TGTGCCTGGAGTGGGGACAGGGGGCGAAGGGAGCAGTACTTC.

The gene calls are TRBV4-3 and TRBJ2-3; 11 bases agree with TRBD2. Germline CDR1 is LGHNA and CDR2 is YSLEER. This CDR3 is built from 17 residues. V lost 1 base to trimming and J lost 2 bases; unmatched junction nucleotides: 5. Written as DNA, the CDR3 is TGCGCCAGCAGCCAAGTACTAGCGGGAGCCCTCACAGATACGCAGTATTTT. Translating it yields CASSQVLAGALTDTQYF.

The chain uses TRBV29-1 and TRBJ2-6; TRBD1 is a possible D gene (6 bases). Trimming took 1 base from V and 2 from J, leaving 9 bases between them. Looked up from germline, CDR1 is SQVTM and CDR2 is ANQGSEA. The CDR3 is 15 amino acids. CDR3 loop: CSVEVQGTGANVLTF. CDR3 bases: TGCAGCGTTGAAGTCCAGGGGACTGGGGCCAACGTCCTGACTTTC.

V and J are TRBV29-1 and TRBJ2-5; the D gene is possibly TRBD1 (5 bases). The germline CDR1 and CDR2 sequences are SQVTM and ANQGSEA. V lost 3 bases and J 2 bases, leaving 7 bases between the germline ends. This CDR3 has 12 residues. The CDR3 DNA is TGCAGCGTTGATGCAGGGCAAGAGACCCAGTACTTC. It is translated as CSVDAGQETQYF.

The gene calls are TRBV28 and TRBJ2-3; a weak D match, TRBD2 (7 bases). Trimming pared 6 bases from V and 2 bases from J, leaving 12 bases between. This CDR3 spans 14 amino acids. The germline V gene encodes CDR1 MDHEN and CDR2 SYDVKM. The CDR3 sequence is CASSSGGPTDTQYF. CDR3 nucleotides: TGTGCCAGCAGCTCCGGGGGGCCCACAGATACGCAGTATTTT.

The gene calls are TRBV5-1 and TRBJ1-2, with D tentatively TRBD1 (5 bases). The CDR3 runs to 11 residues. The germline V gene has CDR1 SGHRS and CDR2 YFSETQ. Trimming cost V 3 bases and J 10 bases, with 10 bases left between them. The CDR3 DNA reads as TGCGCCAGCAGCTCCGGACATACCTACACCTTC. It translates to CASSSGHTYTF.

This clone came up a few times. This chain links TRBV12-3 or TRBV12-4 with TRBJ1-1; D is unclear. V gave up 3 bases and J gave up 1 base, with 6 bases separating them. The CDR3 extends over 13 amino acids. CDR3 loop: CASSLYRNTEAFF. In DNA form, the CDR3 reads TGTGCCAGCAGTTTGTATAGGAACACTGAAGCTTTCTTT.

The V call is TRBV6-5, the J call TRBJ1-6; perhaps TRBD1 as D (6 bases). This CDR3 has 15 residues. Deletions cut 6 bases from V and 3 bases from J, with 12 bases between. In germline, CDR1 is MNHEY, CDR2 SVGAGI. The CDR3: CASSPGQSYNSPLHF. As DNA, the CDR3 is TGTGCCAGCAGCCCGGGACAAAGCTATAATTCACCCCTCCACTTT.

This clone was observed a few times. The V gene is TRBV2, the J gene TRBJ2-7, with D perhaps TRBD2 (7 bases). The CDR3 is 14 residues long. V shed 7 bases and J shed 3 bases, with 16 bases lying between them. Germline CDR1 reads SNHLY; CDR2 reads FYNNEI. In DNA form, the CDR3 reads TGTGCCAGCACTTTGGGGGGGCCAGGCTACGAGCAGTACTTC. Amino acids: CASTLGGPGYEQYF.

The V call is TRBV2, the J call TRBJ2-1; tentative D call: TRBD1 (8 bases). The germline V gene has CDR1 SNHLY and CDR2 FYNNEI. Trimming cost V 7 bases and J 0 bases, with 13 bases left between them. The CDR3 has 15 residues. This chain's CDR3 is CASTTGGGSYNEQFF. The CDR3 DNA is TGTGCCAGCACCACAGGGGGGGGCTCCTACAATGAGCAGTTCTTC.

V and J are TRBV28 and TRBJ2-7; weak D call: TRBD2 (6 bases). Germline CDR1 is MDHEN and CDR2 is SYDVKM. This CDR3 contains 15 residues. Trimming removed 0 bases at V and 1 base at J, with 10 bases between. The CDR3 DNA reads TGTGCCAGCAGTTTATGGTGGAGGGCTTCCTACGAGCAGTACTTC. The encoded protein is CASSLWWRASYEQYF.

The CDR3 DNA reads TGTGCCTGGAGTGTACGGGGGTACACCGGGGAGCTGTTTTTT. It encodes CAWSVRGYTGELFF. The chain recombines TRBV30 with TRBJ2-2; D is possibly TRBD2 (6 bases). Germline V gene sequence: CDR1 GTSNPN, CDR2 SVGIG (reference sequence). Trimming shortened V by 0 bases and J by 3 bases, and 8 bases separated the two germline ends. The CDR3 contains 14 residues.

The chain carries TRBV7-9 and TRBJ2-7; possible D gene TRBD2, 5 bases. There are 14 residues in the CDR3. CDR1 and CDR2 (germline): SEHNR, FQNEAQ (reference sequence). Trimming left V 5 bases short and J 7 bases short, with 18 bases between. The CDR3, as DNA: TGTGCCAGCAGCCCCGTTGGTCGGGATAGGGAGCAGTACTTC. Translating gives CASSPVGRDREQYF.

The chain is built from TRBV21-1 and TRBJ1-6; whether TRBD1, the table's D call, matches the DNA was not checked. TRBV21-1 is deemed a pseudogene. The length of the CDR3 is 16 residues. For the CDR3, the DNA is TGTGCCAGGCGATCCTCCCAGGGATCCTATAATTCACCCCTCCACTTT. It encodes CARRSSQGSYNSPLHF.

V is TRBV4-3 and J is TRBJ2-3; a possible D gene is TRBD1 (5 bases). This CDR3 spans 13 amino acids. The germline gives CDR1 LGHNA, CDR2 YSLEER. Trimming cost V 0 bases and J 9 bases, with 10 bases left between them. CDR3: CASSQEGRTTQYF. The CDR3, as DNA: TGCGCCAGCAGCCAAGAGGGGCGGACGACGCAGTATTTT.

Points on this clone: At one end, the junction sequence differs from germline, possibly due to a read error. The J gene is TRBJ1-1, the V gene TRBV5-4; a weak D match, TRBD1 (6 bases). Looked up from germline, CDR1 is SGHNT and CDR2 is YYREEE (reference sequence). CDR3 length: 15 amino acids. CDR3 protein: CASSRSGGVKTEAFF. The CDR3, as DNA: TGTGCCAGCAGCCGTAGTGGGGGCGTGAAAACTGAAGCTTTCTTT.

The chain carries TRBV12-3 or TRBV12-4 and TRBJ2-7; no clear D. Trimming removed 6 bases from V and 6 bases from J, with 15 bases in between. The CDR3 consists of 13 residues. The CDR3 loop is CASREKTTGEQYF. Written as DNA, the CDR3 is TGTGCCAGCAGGGAGAAAACAACGGGCGAGCAGTACTTC.

The CDR3 region has the DNA TGCGCCAGCAGCCCGACAGGCACACCCTACGAGCAGTACTTC. Protein product: CASSPTGTPYEQYF. This rearrangement joins TRBV5-1 to TRBJ2-7, with a possible D match to TRBD1 (6 bases). The CDR3 is made up of 14 amino acids. The V end lost 4 bases, the J end lost 2 bases, and 13 bases lay between the germline ends. Germline V CDR1 and CDR2: SGHRS, YFSETQ.

DNA of the CDR3: TGTGCCAGCAGTTACCAGGGGGCGGTCACTGAAGCTTTCTTT. It translates to CASSYQGAVTEAFF. The chain links TRBV6-2 or TRBV6-3 to TRBJ1-1, with TRBD1 matching 8 bases. V dropped 2 bases and J dropped 4; count of bases not matched to a gene: 3. The germline gives CDR1 MNHEY, CDR2 SVGEGT. This CDR3 spans 14 amino acids.

The table lists this clone with a count of one. The chain recombines TRBV19 with TRBJ1-2; D call uncertain. Trimming cost V 11 bases and J 8 bases, with 12 bases left between them. Germline CDR1 and CDR2: LNHDA and SQIVND (reference sequence). The CDR3 runs 10 residues. CDR3 sequence: CAGLCEGYTF. The CDR3, as DNA: TGTGCCGGTCTTTGTGAGGGCTACACCTTC.